A single sample is the source of the 25 T cell receptor beta chains below, sequenced in a study of blood T cell repertoires in COVID-19. Sequenced by immunoSEQ multiplex PCR; TCRdb stores in-frame clones only, minus some. The sample has around 190,000 clones, 84% seen once. The sequencing sample was made of PBMCs or T cells enriched from blood (not recorded which). These receptor sequences come from a woman under 40 who had been exposed to COVID-19.

This clone is medium-sized in the sample. This chain links TRBV5-6 with TRBJ1-4; 7 bases agree with TRBD1. Trimming removed 4 bases from V and 4 bases from J; junction bases left unmatched: 7. The CDR3 runs to 15 residues. Germline CDR1 SGHDT, CDR2 YYEEEE. For the CDR3, the DNA is TGTGCCAGCAGCACTCCGGGACAGCTTAATGAAAAACTGTTTTTT. It is translated as CASSTPGQLNEKLFF.

This clone was detected only a few times. This sequence joins TRBV5-4 and TRBJ1-6; no definite D call. Trimming took off 2 bases at V and 7 bases at J, with 7 bases between the two ends. This CDR3 spans 13 amino acids. CDR1 is SGHNT and CDR2 is YYREEE in the germline V gene (reference sequence). The CDR3 DNA sequence: TGTGCCAGCAGCTTTGGCGGGAATTCACCCCTCCACTTT. Residues: CASSFGGNSPLHF. Based on the CDR3 plus reference TRBV5-4 and TRBJ1-6, the full variable domain is ETGVTQSPTHLIKTRGQQVTLRCSSQSGHNTVSWYQQALGQGPQFIFQYYREEENGRGNFPPRFSGLQFPNYSSELNVNALELDDSALYLCASSFGGNSPLHFGNGTRLTVT.

The CDR3 DNA follows: TGTGCCAGCCGGGACAGGGACGGCAGCTATGGCTACACCTTC. Residues: CASRDRDGSYGYTF. This rearrangement joins TRBV27 to TRBJ1-2, with 9 bases aligning to TRBD1. Germline CDR1 reads MNHEY; CDR2 reads SMNVEV (reference sequence). Trimming removed 8 bases from V and 4 bases from J; junction bases left unmatched: 8. This CDR3 comprises 14 residues.

The V and J genes are TRBV4-1 and TRBJ1-2, with D possibly being TRBD1 (5 bases). Per germline, CDR1 MGHRA and CDR2 YSYEKL. The CDR3 spans 14 residues. Trimming stripped 1 base from V and 8 bases from J, with 14 bases between. The chain's CDR3 is CASSQVVQASGYTF. The DNA of the CDR3 is TGCGCCAGCAGCCAAGTGGTACAGGCGTCGGGCTACACCTTC.

The chain joins TRBV25-1 to TRBJ2-1, with 9 nucleotides matching TRBD2. Germline-derived CDR1 and CDR2 are MGHDK and SYGVNS. This CDR3 region has 15 residues. J was trimmed by 2 bases and V by 4 bases; bases with no gene match: 3. The CDR3 here is CASSALAGAYNEQFF. DNA for the CDR3: TGTGCCAGCAGTGCCTTAGCGGGGGCCTACAATGAGCAGTTCTTC.

The chain recombines TRBV19 with TRBJ1-1, with 8 bases that match TRBD1. V shed 0 bases, J shed 0 bases, and the junction held 3 bases outside the gene matches. This CDR3 has 16 residues. Germline CDR1 reads LNHDA; CDR2 reads SQIVND (reference sequence). The chain's CDR3 is CASSIDGTGVNTEAFF. The CDR3 coding sequence is TGTGCCAGTAGTATAGACGGGACAGGCGTGAACACTGAAGCTTTCTTT.

The CDR3 DNA follows: TGCGCCAGCAACGACCCCGGGACAGCGGAGACCCAGTACTTC. It translates to CASNDPGTAETQYF. The genes are TRBV5-1 and TRBJ2-5; 7 bases are a match to TRBD1. This CDR3 is built from 14 residues. V was clipped by 6 bases and J by 5 bases; unmatched bases: 10. Germline loops: CDR1 SGHRS, CDR2 YFSETQ.

The genes are TRBV19 and TRBJ1-1; tentatively, D is TRBD1 (5 bases). The CDR3 has 11 residues. V lost 8 bases and J 5 bases, leaving 9 bases between the germline ends. Germline values: CDR1 LNHDA, CDR2 SQIVND (reference sequence). The DNA for the CDR3 is TGTGCCAGTTGGAGGGGAACTGAAGCTTTCTTT. Translated, it gives CASWRGTEAFF.

The chain uses TRBV6-5 and TRBJ2-7; TRBD2 aligns across 8 bases. CDR1 is MNHEY, CDR2 SVGAGI, per germline. Losses at the gene ends were 9 bases for V and 4 bases for J; bases not matched to a gene: 8. The length of the CDR3 is 13 residues. DNA for the CDR3: TGTGCCAGACGGGGGGGCAGGGGATACGAGCAGTACTTC. Protein: CARRGGRGYEQYF.

This chain uses TRBV5-1 with TRBJ2-7, with D possibly being TRBD2 (5 bases). V shed 0 bases and J shed 4 bases, with 17 bases lying between them. The CDR3 extends over 16 amino acids. Per the germline V gene, CDR1 is SGHRS and CDR2 is YFSETQ. The chain's CDR3 is CASSLGAGGGQYEQYF. For the CDR3, the DNA is TGCGCCAGCAGCTTGGGTGCTGGAGGTGGGCAATACGAGCAGTACTTC.

The DNA for the CDR3 is TGTGCCAGCAGCTTAGATCGGGCAGGGGGTAGTGAGCAGTTCTTC. As protein: CASSLDRAGGSEQFF. The chain uses TRBV7-9 and TRBJ2-1, with 7 bases aligning to TRBD1. J was trimmed by 9 bases and V by 1 base; bases with no gene match: 9. The CDR3 loop spans 15 amino acids. Germline CDR1 SEHNR, CDR2 FQNEAQ (reference sequence).

The chain has TRBV24-1 and TRBJ1-1, with 12 bases that match TRBD1. V trimming: 3 bases; J trimming: 3 bases; junction bases outside the gene matches: 7. The CDR3 has 17 residues. The germline gives CDR1 KGHDR, CDR2 SFDVKD. The CDR3, as DNA: TGTGCCACCAGTGATGACGGGACAGGGGGCTGGCACACTGAAGCTTTCTTT. Amino acid sequence: CATSDDGTGGWHTEAFF.

CDR3 amino acids: CASSYDNQQYEQYF. The DNA for the CDR3 is TGTGCCAGCAGCTACGACAACCAGCAGTACGAGCAGTACTTC. The chain has TRBV7-6 and TRBJ2-7; D uncertain. CDR3 length equals 14 residues. In germline, CDR1 is SGHVS, CDR2 FNYEAQ. V was shortened by 4 bases and J by 4 bases, with 14 bases between the two germline ends.

The chain has TRBV10-1 and TRBJ2-1; D may be TRBD2 (5 bases). V was shortened by 0 bases and J by 2 bases, with 8 bases between the two germline ends. Germline assignment: CDR1 WNHNN and CDR2 SYGVQD (reference sequence). This CDR3 is 15 amino acids long. CDR3 DNA sequence: TGCGCCAGCAGTGAGTCAGGACTGACCTACAATGAGCAGTTCTTC. It is translated as CASSESGLTYNEQFF.

V gene TRBV10-1 combines with J gene TRBJ1-5; no definite D call. CDR3 length equals 14 residues. The germline V gene has CDR1 WNHNN and CDR2 SYGVQD (reference sequence). The V gene lost 6 bases and the J gene lost 0 bases, with 9 bases spanning the gap. The DNA for the CDR3 is TGCGCCAGCAGCGCAGGTTATAGCAATCAGCCCCAGCATTTT. Its protein product is CASSAGYSNQPQHF.

The chain employs TRBV25-1 and TRBJ2-3, with 7 nucleotides matching TRBD1. The CDR3 totals 18 residues. Germline V gene lookup returns CDR1 MGHDK and CDR2 SYGVNS. With V trimmed by 3 bases and J by 1 base, 13 bases remained unmatched. Written as DNA, the CDR3 is TGTGCCAGCAGTGATCCTACCTTCACAGGGGCCCGCACAGATACGCAGTATTTT. Amino acid sequence: CASSDPTFTGARTDTQYF. The full variable domain, rest sourced from reference TRBV25-1 and TRBJ2-3, is EADIYQTPRYLVIGTGKKITLECSQTMGHDKMYWYQQDPGMELHLIHYSYGVNSTEKGDLSSESTVSRIRTEHFPLTLESARPSHTSQYLCASSDPTFTGARTDTQYFGPGTRLTVL.

The chain links TRBV19 to TRBJ1-2, with D hard to call. V was cut by 3 bases and J by 4 bases, with 15 bases left in between. Germline CDR1 reads LNHDA; CDR2 reads SQIVND (reference sequence). The CDR3 extends over 15 amino acids. The CDR3, as DNA: TGTGCCAGTAGTATGGGCAGAGTTACCTTCTATGGCTACACCTTC. It codes for CASSMGRVTFYGYTF.

The chain employs TRBV30 and TRBJ2-1; TRBD1 is a possible D gene (6 bases). The CDR3 runs 14 residues. Looked up from germline, CDR1 is GTSNPN and CDR2 is SVGIG (reference sequence). The V end lost 3 bases, the J end lost 7 bases, and 16 bases lay between the germline ends. The CDR3: CAWRQGTLGNEQFF. The CDR3 nucleotides are TGTGCCTGGAGACAGGGTACTTTGGGGAATGAGCAGTTCTTC. The whole variable domain, remainder taken from reference TRBV30 and TRBJ2-1, is SQTIHQWPATLVQPVGSPLSLECTVEGTSNPNLYWYRQAAGRGLQLLFYSVGIGQISSEVPQNLSASRPQDRQFILSSKKLLLSDSGFYLCAWRQGTLGNEQFFGPGTRLTVL.

This clone was seen only once. The CDR3, as DNA: TGTGCCAGCAGCTCCGGGACTAGCGGGGGCCAGAGAGAGACCCAGTACTTC. Translation gives CASSSGTSGGQRETQYF. The chain employs TRBV7-9 and TRBJ2-5; 14 nucleotides agree with TRBD2. The CDR3 extends over 17 amino acids. Per the germline V gene, CDR1 is SEHNR and CDR2 is FQNEAQ (reference sequence). Unmatched junction bases numbered 8, after V lost 4 bases and J lost 4 bases.

This clone was recorded a few times. The J gene is TRBJ2-2, the V gene TRBV28; D might be TRBD2 (6 bases). CDR1 and CDR2 from the germline V gene are MDHEN and SYDVKM. CDR3 length: 17 residues. Trimming stripped 5 bases from V and 6 bases from J, with 22 bases between. The CDR3 DNA sequence: TGTGCCAGCAGTCCCCCCCACCGGGTCCGGAGGGCCGGGGAGCTGTTTTTT. Protein sequence: CASSPPHRVRRAGELFF.

The chain has TRBV18 and TRBJ1-1, with D possibly matching TRBD1 (6 bases). The CDR3 covers 17 residues. V shed 5 bases and J shed 4 bases, with 23 bases lying between them. Germline lookup yields CDR1 KGHSH and CDR2 LQKENI. CDR3 bases: TGTGCCAGCTCATCACAACCCTCAGGGGACCCGGGCACTGAAGCTTTCTTT. Translated: CASSSQPSGDPGTEAFF.

The CDR3 loop reads CAGRQGAYGYTF. The CDR3 coding sequence is TGTGCCGGGCGACAGGGGGCCTATGGCTACACCTTC. The chain recombines TRBV7-9 with TRBJ1-2; 10 nucleotides match TRBD1. Germline V CDR1 and CDR2: SEHNR, FQNEAQ (reference sequence). The CDR3 contains 12 residues. V lost 11 bases to trimming and J lost 4 bases; unmatched junction nucleotides: 4.

V and J are TRBV15 and TRBJ1-4; 9 nucleotides align to TRBD1. J lost 7 bases, V lost 4 bases, and 7 bases had no gene match. CDR1 LNHNV and CDR2 YYDKDF come from the germline V gene (reference sequence). The CDR3 length is 15 residues. The CDR3 sequence is CATSTEGQGGEKLFF. CDR3 in DNA: TGTGCCACCAGCACGGAGGGACAGGGTGGTGAAAAACTGTTTTTT.

The rearrangement uses TRBV5-1 and TRBJ1-1; D gene uncertain. The germline V gene encodes CDR1 SGHRS and CDR2 YFSETQ. V lost 4 bases and J lost 4, with 17 bases in between. This CDR3 is 15 amino acids long. CDR3 coding DNA: TGCGCCAGCAGCCCACAGACAACGGGGATCACTGAAGCTTTCTTT. Translated: CASSPQTTGITEAFF.

V gene TRBV15 combines with J gene TRBJ1-6; 9 bases fit TRBD1. The ends lost 3 bases at V and 8 bases at J; junction bases unmatched: 2. The CDR3 covers 14 residues. CDR1 LNHNV and CDR2 YYDKDF come from the germline V gene (reference sequence). CDR3 sequence (DNA): TGTGCCACCAGCAGCCGGGACAGGGATTCACCCCTCCACTTT. This translates into CATSSRDRDSPLHF. The whole variable domain, remainder taken from reference TRBV15 and TRBJ1-6, is DAMVIQNPRYQVTQFGKPVTLSCSQTLNHNVMYWYQQKSSQAPKLLFHYYDKDFNNEADTPDNFQSRRPNTSFCFLDIRSPGLGDTAMYLCATSSRDRDSPLHFGNGTRLTVT.